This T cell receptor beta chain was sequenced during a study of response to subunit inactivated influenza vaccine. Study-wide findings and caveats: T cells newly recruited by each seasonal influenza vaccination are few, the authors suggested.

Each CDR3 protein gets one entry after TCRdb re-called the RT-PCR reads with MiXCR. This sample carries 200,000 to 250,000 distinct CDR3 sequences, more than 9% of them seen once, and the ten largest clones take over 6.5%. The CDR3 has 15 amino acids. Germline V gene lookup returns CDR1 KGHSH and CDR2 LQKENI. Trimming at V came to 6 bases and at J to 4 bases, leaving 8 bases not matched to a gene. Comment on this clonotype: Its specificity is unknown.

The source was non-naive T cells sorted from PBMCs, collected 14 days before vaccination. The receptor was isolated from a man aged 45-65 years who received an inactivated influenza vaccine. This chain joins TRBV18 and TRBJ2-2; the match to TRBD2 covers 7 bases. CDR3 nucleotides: TGTGCCAGCTCGCCAGCGGGGCCGGGCACCGGGGAGCTGTTTTTT. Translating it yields CASSPAGPGTGELFF.